These 27 T cell receptor beta chains were all obtained from the same sample, sequenced in a study of long-term antiretroviral therapy in people with HIV. A v3.0 immunoSEQ assay was performed at survey level. The method was immunoSEQ multiplex PCR; TCRdb's version includes in-frame clones alone and lacks a portion of them. The sample shows 34,000 or so clones, 85% of them seen only once. The starting material was unsorted PBMCs, obtained roughly 2.9 years before starting antiretroviral therapy. All receptors derive from a woman aged 25 to 39 with HIV.

In its sample, this clone was seen once. Here the CDR3 reads CASSETYGYTF. The CDR3 region has the DNA TGTGCCAGCAGTGAGACCTATGGCTACACCTTC. The chain recombines TRBV6-1 with TRBJ1-2, with D unresolved. Germline loops: CDR1 MNHNS, CDR2 SASEGT. V was clipped by 3 bases and J by 4 bases, with 3 bases between them. The CDR3 length is 11 residues.

The sample holds one count of this clone. The rearrangement joins TRBV15 to TRBJ2-3; D not certain. The CDR3 runs to 14 residues. CDR1 and CDR2 from the germline V gene are LNHNV and YYDKDF (reference sequence). Trimming removed 2 bases from V and 3 bases from J, with 9 bases in between. The CDR3, as DNA: TGTGCCACCAGCAGACCGATACAGACAGATACGCAGTATTTT. It codes for CATSRPIQTDTQYF.

This rearrangement joins TRBV6-1 to TRBJ2-1; 7 nucleotides agree with TRBD1. The CDR3 runs to 11 residues. Germline loops: CDR1 MNHNS, CDR2 SASEGT. Germline trimming cut 4 bases from V and 13 bases from J; bases unmatched to any gene: 4. The CDR3 DNA sequence: TGTGCCAGCAGTGGTACAGGGGCCCAGTTCTTC. Translation: CASSGTGAQFF.

This rearrangement joins TRBV9 to TRBJ2-3; the D is unclear. CDR3 length: 12 amino acids. Trimming shortened V by 1 base and J by 4 bases, and 4 bases separated the two germline ends. Germline loops: CDR1 SGDLS, CDR2 YYNGEE. CDR3 nucleotides: TGTGCCAGCAGCGTAAGCGCAGATACGCAGTATTTT. It translates to CASSVSADTQYF.

The chain has TRBV5-1 and TRBJ2-3, with TRBD2 identical over 8 bases. CDR3 size: 20 residues. Germline lookup yields CDR1 SGHRS and CDR2 YFSETQ. V shed 0 bases and J 1 base; nucleotides not matched to a gene: 16. The CDR3 loop reads CASSLARGSGAQRGTDTQYF. The DNA of the CDR3 is TGCGCCAGCAGCTTGGCCAGGGGTAGCGGGGCTCAACGGGGCACAGATACGCAGTATTTT.

The CDR3 loop is CASSLVRLGLQETQYF. DNA of the CDR3: TGTGCCAGCAGCTTGGTCAGGTTAGGACTCCAAGAGACCCAGTACTTC. The chain employs TRBV5-6 and TRBJ2-5; D is perhaps TRBD2 (5 bases). With 0 bases removed from V and 1 base from J, the gap between germline ends came to 13 bases. Germline CDR1 SGHDT, CDR2 YYEEEE. CDR3 size: 16 residues.

V is TRBV6-5 and J is TRBJ2-6, with D unclear. Trimming stripped 4 bases from V and 1 base from J, with 8 bases between. The germline gives CDR1 MNHEY, CDR2 SVGAGI. This CDR3 is built from 15 residues. For the CDR3, the DNA is TGTGCCAGCAGTTTCCGATGGTCTGGGGCCAACGTCCTGACTTTC. Translation: CASSFRWSGANVLTF.

The chain is built from TRBV6-1 and TRBJ2-7; D gene unclear. V lost 6 bases, J lost 6 bases, and 18 bases lay in between. The CDR3 is 14 amino acids. Germline CDR1 MNHNS, CDR2 SASEGT. The CDR3 coding sequence is TGTGCCAGCAGCGCCAAGGATGTCGGGCTCGAGCAGTACGTC. Its protein is CASSAKDVGLEQYV.

The DNA of the CDR3 is TGTGCCAGCAGTGAATCCGACACCGGGACACGGAATACGGAGCAGTACTTC. It encodes CASSESDTGTRNTEQYF. This chain connects TRBV6-1 to TRBJ2-7, with D tentatively TRBD1 (6 bases). V lost 2 bases and J lost 7, with 24 bases in between. CDR3 length: 17 residues. The germline V gene encodes CDR1 MNHNS and CDR2 SASEGT.

The chain employs TRBV10-3 and TRBJ2-2; 11 nucleotides line up with TRBD2. The J segment lost 4 bases and the V segment lost 7 bases, leaving 5 bases of the junction unmatched. The CDR3 extends over 15 amino acids. The V gene's germline CDR1 is ENHRY and CDR2 SYGVKD. The CDR3 region has the DNA TGTGCCATCAACCCTAGCGGGGGGTTCACCGGGGAGCTGTTTTTT. This encodes CAINPSGGFTGELFF.

The J gene is TRBJ2-3, the V gene TRBV11-2; 9 bases line up with TRBD2. Trimming cost V 3 bases and J 0 bases; bases outside gene matches: 10. CDR3 size: 18 residues. The germline gives CDR1 SGHAT, CDR2 FQNNGV. The CDR3 DNA follows: TGTGCCAGCAGCTTTGGGGCTAGCGGGGCGGCTAGCACAGATACGCAGTATTTT. Protein product: CASSFGASGAASTDTQYF.

This sequence joins TRBV2 and TRBJ1-1; a weak D match, TRBD1 (5 bases). This CDR3 comprises 14 residues. Germline lookup yields CDR1 SNHLY and CDR2 FYNNEI. The V gene lost 4 bases and the J gene lost 2 bases, with 11 bases spanning the gap. Here the CDR3 reads CASSVRGANTEAFF. CDR3 DNA sequence: TGTGCCAGCAGTGTACGAGGGGCCAACACTGAAGCTTTCTTT.

A word on this clone: At the DNA level, this CDR3 is encoded by other sequences in the same sample as well. The V and J genes are TRBV14 and TRBJ1-1, with a possible D match to TRBD1 (5 bases). Germline-derived CDR1 and CDR2 are SGHDN and FVKESK. The CDR3 is 14 amino acids. Deletions cut 1 base from V and 3 bases from J, with 9 bases between. Written as DNA, the CDR3 is TGTGCCAGCAGCCAAGCAGGGAGATACACTGAAGCTTTCTTT. This sequence encodes CASSQAGRYTEAFF.

This clone is a singleton in its sample. V gene TRBV7-2 combines with J gene TRBJ2-2, with TRBD1 matching over 10 bases. The V gene's germline CDR1 is SGHTA and CDR2 FQGNSA. With 5 bases clipped from V and 7 bases from J, the junction kept 10 bases outside the gene matches. The CDR3 is made up of 16 amino acids. The CDR3 is CASSVLGTGARGELFF. The CDR3 nucleotides are TGTGCCAGCAGCGTACTCGGGACAGGGGCTCGCGGGGAGCTGTTTTTT.

The chain carries TRBV19 and TRBJ1-5; 8 nucleotides match TRBD1. V gave up 7 bases and J gave up 6 bases; unmatched junction bases: 11. This CDR3 region has 15 residues. In germline, CDR1 is LNHDA, CDR2 SQIVND (reference sequence). CDR3 residues: CASKAGGEFTQPQHF. CDR3 coding DNA: TGTGCCAGTAAGGCAGGGGGCGAATTTACTCAGCCCCAGCATTTT.

The rearrangement links TRBV30 to TRBJ1-1, with TRBD1 matching 9 bases. V was clipped by 1 base and J by 0 bases; unmatched bases: 6. The CDR3 covers 16 residues. Germline lookup yields CDR1 GTSNPN and CDR2 SVGIG (reference sequence). The DNA of the CDR3 is TGTGCCTGGAGTGGGACAGGGGCAAAGTTGAACACTGAAGCTTTCTTT. It is translated as CAWSGTGAKLNTEAFF.

The chain combines TRBV11-2 with TRBJ1-1; no clear D. Trimming took off 0 bases at V and 4 bases at J, with 15 bases between the two ends. Germline V CDR1 and CDR2: SGHAT, FQNNGV. The CDR3 totals 16 residues. DNA of the CDR3: TGTGCCAGCAGCTTAGATTTCGGACCCCAAGCCACTGAAGCTTTCTTT. Translating it yields CASSLDFGPQATEAFF.

The chain combines TRBV2 with TRBJ2-4; the match to TRBD2 covers 12 bases. The CDR3 is 16 residues long. Germline V lookup: CDR1 SNHLY, CDR2 FYNNEI. V lost 2 bases, J lost 7 bases, and 6 bases stayed unmatched. Written as DNA, the CDR3 is TGTGCCAGCAGTGAAAAACCTAGCGGGGGGGGGAACATTCAGTACTTC. Translated, it gives CASSEKPSGGGNIQYF. The full variable domain, rest sourced from reference TRBV2 and TRBJ2-4, is EPEVTQTPSHQVTQMGQEVILRCVPISNHLYFYWYRQILGQKVEFLVSFYNNEISEKSEIFDDQFSVERPDGSNFTLKIRSTKLEDSAMYFCASSEKPSGGGNIQYFGAGTRLSVL.

V usage is TRBV7-3 and J usage is TRBJ2-3; TRBD2 aligns across 16 bases. Germline assignment: CDR1 SGHTA and CDR2 FQGTGA. Trimming took 2 bases from V and 5 from J; bases not matched to a gene: 7. CDR3 length: 18 amino acids. The DNA of the CDR3 is TGTGCCAGCAGCTTACCGGGACTAGCGGGGGGGCAGGGAGATACGCAGTATTTT. This gives the protein CASSLPGLAGGQGDTQYF.

This chain connects TRBV11-2 to TRBJ2-3; no clear D gene. The CDR3 has 15 residues. Germline values: CDR1 SGHAT, CDR2 FQNNGV. The V and J ends lost 1 base and 6 bases respectively, with 14 bases between them. The CDR3 region is CASSLVPVMGDTQYF. In DNA form, the CDR3 reads TGTGCCAGCAGCTTAGTCCCTGTCATGGGGGATACGCAGTATTTT.

This clone showed up just once. The V gene is TRBV5-1, the J gene TRBJ2-3, with 8 bases matching TRBD1. CDR1 is SGHRS and CDR2 is YFSETQ in the germline V gene. V was clipped by 0 bases and J by 4 bases; unmatched bases: 4. The CDR3 has 15 residues. The CDR3 sequence is CASSLGDRKADTQYF. In DNA form, the CDR3 reads TGCGCCAGCAGCTTGGGGGACAGGAAAGCAGATACGCAGTATTTT.

The chain is built from TRBV19 and TRBJ1-1; D remains unclear. CDR1 LNHDA and CDR2 SQIVND come from the germline V gene (reference sequence). The CDR3 has 16 amino acids. Trimming stripped 3 bases from V and 4 bases from J, with 18 bases between. The CDR3 spells CASSIGLAVGGTEAFF. The CDR3 DNA reads as TGTGCCAGTAGTATTGGGCTGGCAGTTGGAGGCACTGAAGCTTTCTTT.

This chain uses TRBV10-2 with TRBJ1-2; TRBD1 agrees at 9 bases. This CDR3 is built from 13 residues. Trimming took 6 bases from V and 4 from J; bases not matched to a gene: 3. Per germline, CDR1 WSHSY and CDR2 SAAADI. The CDR3 reads CASRQTGGYGYTF. The CDR3 region has the DNA TGCGCCAGCAGACAGACAGGGGGCTATGGCTACACCTTC.

In its sample, this clone was seen once. The chain links TRBV5-6 to TRBJ1-1; D unclear. V dropped 0 bases and J dropped 5 bases, with 11 bases sitting between them. CDR3 length: 14 residues. CDR1 SGHDT and CDR2 YYEEEE come from the germline V gene. This chain's CDR3 is CASSLDSGWTEAFF. In nucleotides, the CDR3 is TGTGCCAGCAGCTTGGATAGCGGATGGACTGAAGCTTTCTTT. The full variable domain, completed using reference TRBV5-6 and TRBJ1-1, is DAGVTQSPTHLIKTRGQQVTLRCSPKSGHDTVSWYQQALGQGPQFIFQYYEEEERQRGNFPDRFSGHQFPNYSSELNVNALLLGDSALYLCASSLDSGWTEAFFGQGTRLTVV.

V usage is TRBV18 and J usage is TRBJ2-5, with D hard to call. Per germline, CDR1 KGHSH and CDR2 LQKENI. There are 12 residues in the CDR3. V shed 4 bases and J shed 4 bases, with 7 bases lying between them. This chain's CDR3 is CASSLVGETQYF. In DNA form, the CDR3 reads TGTGCCAGCTCACTCGTCGGAGAGACCCAGTACTTC.

The chain is built from TRBV4-1 and TRBJ2-2; 9 bases fit TRBD1. The CDR3 runs 16 residues. Germline-derived CDR1 and CDR2 are MGHRA and YSYEKL. Trimming took 1 base from V and 6 from J; bases not matched to a gene: 6. This CDR3 is CASSQGPGQGAGELFF. In nucleotides, the CDR3 is TGCGCCAGCAGCCAAGGGCCGGGACAGGGTGCCGGGGAGCTGTTTTTT.

V gene TRBV28 combines with J gene TRBJ2-4, with 7 bases identical to TRBD2. The V segment lost 6 bases and the J segment 11 bases; nucleotides outside the gene matches: 13. This CDR3 region has 14 residues. Germline CDR1 and CDR2: MDHEN and SYDVKM. The CDR3 here is CASSPAGVSPVQYF. The CDR3 DNA is TGTGCCAGCAGCCCCGCGGGGGTCTCGCCAGTTCAGTACTTC.